The 19 T cell receptor beta chains below were found in one sample sequenced in a study of cytomegalovirus exposure and HLA in healthy donors. The PCR contained 60 Vbeta and 13 Jbeta primers. Profiling relied on immunoSEQ multiplex PCR, and the TCRdb table lists in-frame clones only, not all of them. The sample holds about 110,000 clones; approximately 86% are singletons and the top ten take about 1.7%. Sequenced sample: PBMCs. These receptors were collected from a man aged 40-50 years in good health and CMV-seronegative.

The chain recombines TRBV5-1 with TRBJ1-1; 7 bases match TRBD1. Germline assignment: CDR1 SGHRS and CDR2 YFSETQ. This CDR3 has 13 amino acids. V dropped 2 bases and J dropped 4; count of bases not matched to a gene: 2. CDR3 residues: CASSLWDSTEAFF. The CDR3 DNA is TGCGCCAGCAGCTTATGGGACAGCACTGAAGCTTTCTTT.

The CDR3 DNA sequence: TGTGCCAGCAGTTCCAGGGGATCCTACGAGCAGTACTTC. This translates into CASSSRGSYEQYF. This chain links TRBV27 with TRBJ2-7; a possible D gene is TRBD1 (6 bases). The germline CDR1 and CDR2 sequences are MNHEY and SMNVEV (reference sequence). The CDR3 spans 13 residues. With 4 bases removed from V and 1 base from J, the gap between germline ends came to 8 bases.

This chain links TRBV7-2 with TRBJ1-1; 10 nucleotides match TRBD1. The germline CDR1 and CDR2 sequences are SGHTA and FQGNSA. The CDR3 is made up of 13 amino acids. The trim removed 6 bases at V and 3 bases at J, leaving 1 base unmatched. The chain's CDR3 is CASRGQGDTEAFF. The DNA for the CDR3 is TGTGCCAGCAGAGGACAGGGGGACACTGAAGCTTTCTTT.

V and J are TRBV18 and TRBJ2-1; possibly TRBD2 for D (7 bases). Trimming removed 3 bases from V and 9 bases from J, with 21 bases in between. This CDR3 has 16 amino acids. Germline V lookup: CDR1 KGHSH, CDR2 LQKENI. The CDR3, as DNA: TGTGCCAGCTCACCCATTAGTCCACAGGGCGGGGGTGAGCAGTTCTTC. Translated: CASSPISPQGGGEQFF.

The J gene is TRBJ2-5, the V gene TRBV6-6, with 8 bases identical to TRBD1. This CDR3 is 13 amino acids long. J lost 1 base, V lost 6 bases, and 1 base had no gene match. Germline CDR1 and CDR2: MNHNY and SVGAGI (reference sequence). The CDR3 nucleotides read TGTGCCAGCAGAACAGGGGGCCAAGAGACCCAGTACTTC. Translating gives CASRTGGQETQYF.

The J gene is TRBJ1-4, the V gene TRBV2; D is uncertain. The V and J ends lost 0 bases and 12 bases respectively, with 20 bases between them. Germline values: CDR1 SNHLY, CDR2 FYNNEI. There are 16 residues in the CDR3. CDR3 in amino acids: CASSEAADKLMMELFF. DNA of the CDR3: TGTGCCAGCAGTGAAGCGGCAGACAAGCTAATGATGGAACTGTTTTTT. The entire variable domain, with the rest obtained from reference TRBV2 and TRBJ1-4, is as follows: EPEVTQTPSHQVTQMGQEVILRCVPISNHLYFYWYRQILGQKVEFLVSFYNNEISEKSEIFDDQFSVERPDGSNFTLKIRSTKLEDSAMYFCASSEAADKLMMELFFGSGTQLSVL.

The genes are TRBV5-1 and TRBJ1-2; TRBD1 is a possible D gene (6 bases). Trimming pared 0 bases from V and 4 bases from J, leaving 13 bases between. The CDR3 runs to 15 residues. Germline values: CDR1 SGHRS, CDR2 YFSETQ. The CDR3 here is CASSLGDRHLYGYTF. Here the CDR3 DNA reads TGCGCCAGCAGCTTGGGTGACAGGCACCTCTATGGCTACACCTTC.

This clone has more than one count but fewer than ten. The chain couples TRBV6-1 to TRBJ2-7; 9 bases are shared with TRBD1. The CDR3 sequence is 13 residues long. V lost 4 bases, J lost 5 bases, and 3 bases stayed unmatched. The germline V gene has CDR1 MNHNS and CDR2 SASEGT. The CDR3 is CASSGQGGNEQYF. CDR3 sequence (DNA): TGTGCCAGCAGTGGACAGGGGGGTAACGAGCAGTACTTC.

This chain's CDR3 is CASSSGVAGELFF. CDR3 nucleotides: TGTGCCAGCAGTTCGGGTGTGGCCGGGGAGCTGTTTTTT. The rearrangement links TRBV7-7 to TRBJ2-2; D remains ambiguous. The CDR3 runs 13 residues. V lost 6 bases and J 6 bases, leaving 11 bases between the germline ends. Germline CDR1 and CDR2: SSHAT and FNYEAQ (reference sequence). Together with reference TRBV7-7 and TRBJ2-2, the CDR3 gives the full variable domain: GAGVSQSPRYKVTKRGQDVTLRCDPISSHATLYWYQQALGQGPEFLTYFNYEAQPDKSGLPSDRFSAERPEGSISTLTIQRTEQRDSAMYRCASSSGVAGELFFGEGSRLTVL.

V gene TRBV5-1 combines with J gene TRBJ2-5; a weak D match, TRBD1 (6 bases). V was pared by 0 bases and J by 0 bases, with 12 bases between. Germline V gene sequence: CDR1 SGHRS, CDR2 YFSETQ. CDR3 length: 16 amino acids. CDR3 coding DNA: TGCGCCAGCAGCTTGGGGGACAATAGGTACCAAGAGACCCAGTACTTC. This sequence encodes CASSLGDNRYQETQYF.

The chain employs TRBV18 and TRBJ1-6, with TRBD1 matching over 8 bases. V dropped 2 bases and J dropped 9; count of bases not matched to a gene: 6. The CDR3 totals 15 residues. Germline V gives CDR1 KGHSH, CDR2 LQKENI. CDR3 residues: CASSPETGALSPLHF. The CDR3 nucleotides are TGTGCCAGCTCACCAGAGACAGGGGCCCTTTCACCCCTCCACTTT. Using reference TRBV18 and TRBJ1-6 for the parts outside the CDR3, the full variable domain is NAGVMQNPRHLVRRRGQEARLRCSPMKGHSHVYWYRQLPEEGLKFMVYLQKENIIDESGMPKERFSAEFPKEGPSILRIQQVVRGDSAAYFCASSPETGALSPLHFGNGTRLTVT.

The V and J genes are TRBV2 and TRBJ1-5; no reliable D call. With 2 bases removed from V and 10 bases from J, the gap between germline ends came to 9 bases. Germline V gene lookup returns CDR1 SNHLY and CDR2 FYNNEI. This CDR3 contains 12 residues. CDR3 nucleotides: TGTGCCAGCAGTGAAAATAAAAGCCCCCAGCATTTT. Its translation is CASSENKSPQHF.

This chain links TRBV29-1 with TRBJ1-1; D may be TRBD1 (6 bases). Germline lookup yields CDR1 SQVTM and CDR2 ANQGSEA. The CDR3 spans 13 residues. The V end was cut by 6 bases, the J end by 1 base, with 12 bases between. CDR3 nucleotides: TGCAGCGTCCCAGGGGCCCAGAACACTGAAGCTTTCTTT. Translation: CSVPGAQNTEAFF.

V is TRBV5-1 and J is TRBJ1-6, with 9 bases matching TRBD1. Trimming took 4 bases from V and 5 from J; bases not matched to a gene: 4. This CDR3 is 15 amino acids long. Germline CDR1 is SGHRS and CDR2 is YFSETQ. The CDR3 coding sequence is TGCGCCAGCAGCCGGACAGGGGAAAATAATTCACCCCTCCACTTT. Protein: CASSRTGENNSPLHF.

This clone was seen only once. J is TRBJ2-1 and V is TRBV10-3; TRBD1 matches 9 bases. From germline, CDR1 is ENHRY and CDR2 SYGVKD. V shed 6 bases and J 4 bases; nucleotides not matched to a gene: 4. The CDR3 extends over 14 amino acids. The CDR3 region is CAIRQGAAYNEQFF. Here the CDR3 DNA reads TGTGCCATCAGACAGGGGGCCGCATACAATGAGCAGTTCTTC.

J is TRBJ1-4 and V is TRBV2; a possible D gene is TRBD1 (5 bases). The length of the CDR3 is 12 residues. Germline lookup yields CDR1 SNHLY and CDR2 FYNNEI. V was cut by 8 bases and J by 7 bases, with 11 bases left in between. The CDR3 loop reads CASEGGVEKLFF. CDR3 in DNA: TGTGCCAGCGAGGGAGGGGTTGAAAAACTGTTTTTT.

This clone was detected only once. This chain links TRBV28 with TRBJ1-5; D is perhaps TRBD1 (5 bases). Germline CDR1 MDHEN, CDR2 SYDVKM. The CDR3 consists of 14 residues. Trimming pared 10 bases from V and 5 bases from J, leaving 18 bases between. Written as DNA, the CDR3 is TGTGCCACCGGCGTCGGGGGGAACCATCAGCCCCAGCATTTT. Protein: CATGVGGNHQPQHF.

Regarding this clone: In the same sample, other DNA sequences code for this CDR3. The genes are TRBV7-9 and TRBJ1-1, with a tentative D call TRBD1 (6 bases). The V gene lost 0 bases and the J gene lost 4 bases, with 9 bases spanning the gap. Per the germline V gene, CDR1 is SEHNR and CDR2 is FQNEAQ (reference sequence). CDR3 length equals 14 residues. The CDR3 region is CASSLALGGTEAFF. The CDR3 nucleotides are TGTGCCAGCAGCTTAGCTTTAGGGGGCACTGAAGCTTTCTTT.

This chain links TRBV7-9 with TRBJ2-5; TRBD1 matches 7 bases. Germline trimming cut 5 bases from V and 0 bases from J; bases unmatched to any gene: 6. The CDR3 is 15 residues long. From germline, CDR1 is SEHNR and CDR2 FQNEAQ (reference sequence). CDR3 DNA sequence: TGTGCCAGCAGCCCGGGACAGTTGTACCAAGAGACCCAGTACTTC. Translation: CASSPGQLYQETQYF.